This T cell receptor beta chain was sequenced for a study of T-cell reconstitution after alpha-beta-depleted transplantation in children. Study findings and constraints: Newly generated T cells supplied most T-cell counts and diversity one year post-transplant.

Germline values: CDR1 LGHNA, CDR2 YSLEER. The CDR3 sequence is 18 residues long. V lost 3 bases and J lost 0; bases outside the gene matches: 7. Researchers prepared the TCRbeta library using unique molecular identifiers, the study reports. TCRdb reanalysed the PCR reads using MiXCR and keeps one entry per CDR3 protein. The table lists around 300,000 distinct CDR3 sequences, around 10% of them singletons. Details on this clonotype: Its target is unknown.

This sample comprised PBMCs, obtained before TCRalphabeta/CD19-depleted stem cell transplant. This clonotype was sampled from a boy under two years old with acute myeloid leukemia, due to receive a stem cell transplant. The J gene is TRBJ2-1, the V gene TRBV4-3, with TRBD2 identical over 11 bases. The DNA of the CDR3 is TGCGCCAGCAGCCAGGTTTTAACTAGCGGGAGCTCCTACAATGAGCAGTTCTTC. Its translation is CASSQVLTSGSSYNEQFF.